This T cell receptor (beta chain) was profiled in a study of blood T cell repertoires in COVID-19 (dated by TCRdb to the early 2020s). For the wider study: The collaborator samples originated in the United States, Italy and Spain and spanned the acute and convalescent phases of COVID-19. Sample metadata almost always included a de-identified subject ID, COVID-19 status, age in years and sex. A freely available public database, intended as a resource for researchers studying the immune response to SARS-CoV-2, is where the repertoires were released. The material from the prospective study consisted of cDNA or gDNA derived from T cells, B-cell-depleted T cells, or PBMCs. Samples came from the ongoing ImmuneRACE study (first 160 participants) plus 1,254 subjects from 6 global collaborators. The dataset comprised deeply sampled blood TCRbeta repertoires from subjects exposed to, actively infected with, or recovered from COVID-19. HLA class I and class II types, where available, came from metadata supplied by the sample provider rather than from assay-based typing.

In the case of this clone: Its target antigen remains unknown. Base qualities were left out, and no much larger clone turns up one base away.

The collaborating institutions used their own protocols to collect whole blood in K2EDTA tubes. For TCRbeta analysis, collaborators shipped samples in one of three forms: frozen whole blood, isolated PBMCs, or DNA extracted from either of those sample types. The paper's findings and limits, for the study overall: The amount of clinical and demographic metadata varied by source and participant and was provided uncurated.

V is reduced by 4 bases and J by 8 bases, leaving a spacing of 10 bases between them. Including cysteine and phenylalanine, the CDR3 has 13 amino acids. The kept DNA is CDR3 alone, 39 bases in frame from the first base. CDR1 KGHDR and CDR2 SFDVKD were looked up in the germline V gene. TCRbeta CDR3 regions were amplified from genomic DNA by means of the immunoSEQ Assay, a bias-controlled multiplex PCR. On the authors' methods: Within the assay, amplification of reference gene primers was used to estimate how many nucleated cells each sample contained. Sequence reads were collapsed and filtered to measure the absolute abundance of every unique TCRbeta CDR3 rearrangement. For each sample, productive Simpson clonality was calculated by taking the square root of Simpson's diversity index across productive rearrangements. TCRdb holds this immuneACCESS table with in-frame rearrangements only. Some clones are missing; in checked studies, unresolved V genes explain under half, and the rest has no known cause. The V and J calls and clone size were taken over from that table, and D and trimming were inferred from the DNA. The sample profile shows 100,000 to 150,000 clones; roughly 90% of them were found once. The top ten clones comprise roughly 18% of the sample.

This clonotype was sampled from a man aged 45 to 65 with active or convalescent COVID-19. Sequences were obtained from peripheral blood. The sequence is built from TRBV24-1 and TRBJ1-4; no D gene is confidently identified. The CDR3 protein sequence reads: CATSDGPREKLFF. The sequenced DNA is TGTGCCACCAGTGACGGCCCGAGGGAAAAACTGTTTTTT.